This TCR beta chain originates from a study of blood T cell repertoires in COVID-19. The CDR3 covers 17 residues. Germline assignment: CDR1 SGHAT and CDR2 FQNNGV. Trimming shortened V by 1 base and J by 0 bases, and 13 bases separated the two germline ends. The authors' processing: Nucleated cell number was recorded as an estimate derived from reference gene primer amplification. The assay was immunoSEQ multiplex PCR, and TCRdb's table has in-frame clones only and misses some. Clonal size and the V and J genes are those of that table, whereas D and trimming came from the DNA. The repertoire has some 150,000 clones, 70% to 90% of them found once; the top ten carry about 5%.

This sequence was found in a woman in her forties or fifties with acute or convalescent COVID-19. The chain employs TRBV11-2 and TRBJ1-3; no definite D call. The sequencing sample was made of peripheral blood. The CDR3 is CASSLALYSTSGNTIYF. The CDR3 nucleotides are TGTGCCAGCAGCTTAGCCCTCTATTCTACCTCTGGAAACACCATATATTTT. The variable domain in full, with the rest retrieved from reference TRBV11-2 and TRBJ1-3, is EAGVAQSPRYKIIEKRQSVAFWCNPISGHATLYWYQQILGQGPKLLIQFQNNGVVDDSQLPKDRFSAERLKGVDSTLKIQPAKLEDSAVYLCASSLALYSTSGNTIYFGEGSWLTVV.